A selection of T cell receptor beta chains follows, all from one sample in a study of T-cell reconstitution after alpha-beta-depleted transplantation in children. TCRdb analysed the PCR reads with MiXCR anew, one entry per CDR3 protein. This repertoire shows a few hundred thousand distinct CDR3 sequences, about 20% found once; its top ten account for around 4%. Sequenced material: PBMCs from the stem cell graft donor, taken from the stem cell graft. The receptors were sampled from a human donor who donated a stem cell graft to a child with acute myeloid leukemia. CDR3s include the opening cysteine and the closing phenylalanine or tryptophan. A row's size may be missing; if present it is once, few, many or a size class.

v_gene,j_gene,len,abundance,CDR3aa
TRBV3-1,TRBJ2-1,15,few,CASSQDGGRGGEQFF
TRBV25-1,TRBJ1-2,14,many,CASQEQGMYHGYTF
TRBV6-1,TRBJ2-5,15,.,CASTPPGRLGGAQYF
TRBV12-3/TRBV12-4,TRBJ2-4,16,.,CASSTKRDLAKNIQYF
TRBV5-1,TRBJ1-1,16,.,CASTDPPTGPNTEAFF
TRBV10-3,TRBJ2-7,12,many,CAIRGLAVEQYF
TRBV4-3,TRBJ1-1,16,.,CASSQDRTVLNTEAFF
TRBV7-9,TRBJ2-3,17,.,CASSSRDLFGGTDTQYF
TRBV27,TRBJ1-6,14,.,CASSQDRGRSPLHF
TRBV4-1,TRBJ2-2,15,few,CASSQGQGASGELFF
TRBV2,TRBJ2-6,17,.,CASSEALVASGANVLTF